This passage covers 29 T cell receptor beta chains from one sample sequenced in a study of shared T cell receptors in the human thymus. The protocol was immunoSEQ multiplex PCR, while the TCRdb copy is restricted to in-frame clones and leaves out a portion. Of about 400,000 clones detected, just under 95% appear once; the ten largest clones hold 0.015% to 0.025%. Source material: thymocytes. The receptors were sampled from a human donor.

The rearrangement joins TRBV5-4 to TRBJ1-1; D may be TRBD1 (5 bases). V lost 4 bases and J 0 bases, leaving 13 bases between the germline ends. CDR1 SGHNT and CDR2 YYREEE come from the germline V gene (reference sequence). CDR3 length equals 15 residues. CDR3 loop: CASSTPDRMNTEAFF. CDR3 nucleotides: TGTGCCAGCAGCACCCCAGACAGAATGAACACTGAAGCTTTCTTT.

The chain has TRBV7-3 and TRBJ1-2; TRBD1 might be the D (5 bases). V shed 4 bases and J shed 4 bases, with 13 bases lying between them. The CDR3 covers 14 residues. CDR1 and CDR2 (germline): SGHTA, FQGTGA. CDR3 amino acids: CASSYGDEPYGYTF. The CDR3, as DNA: TGTGCCAGCAGCTATGGGGACGAACCCTATGGCTACACCTTC.

The chain couples TRBV7-9 to TRBJ2-7, with 10 bases aligning to TRBD2. Trimming at V came to 3 bases and at J to 5 bases, leaving 7 bases not matched to a gene. The CDR3 is 15 residues long. Germline CDR1 is SEHNR and CDR2 is FQNEAQ (reference sequence). CDR3: CASSFTGTSEDEQYF. The CDR3 DNA is TGTGCCAGCAGCTTTACCGGGACTAGCGAGGACGAGCAGTACTTC. The entire variable domain, with the rest obtained from reference TRBV7-9 and TRBJ2-7, is as follows: DTGVSQNPRHKITKRGQNVTFRCDPISEHNRLYWYRQTLGQGPEFLTYFQNEAQLEKSRLLSDRFSAERPKGSFSTLEIQRTEQGDSAMYLCASSFTGTSEDEQYFGPGTRLTVT.

CDR3 DNA sequence: TGTGCCACCAGGAATCCCCTCAGCACAGATACGCAGTATTTT. Its protein product is CATRNPLSTDTQYF. This sequence joins TRBV15 and TRBJ2-3, with D unclear. The V gene's germline CDR1 is LNHNV and CDR2 YYDKDF (reference sequence). This CDR3 is built from 14 residues. V was trimmed by 6 bases and J by 0 bases, leaving 10 bases between them.

On this clone: An end of the junction differs from the germline gene, which may be a read error. The chain uses TRBV28 and TRBJ1-2; D unclear. Germline V lookup: CDR1 MDHEN, CDR2 SYDVKM. This CDR3 is built from 11 residues. CDR3 sequence reads: CGSLGNYGHTF. The CDR3 DNA reads as TGTGGATCTCTGGGTAACTATGGCCACACCTTC.

The chain is built from TRBV19 and TRBJ1-5; no definite D call. Germline V gene lookup returns CDR1 LNHDA and CDR2 SQIVND (reference sequence). The CDR3 loop spans 17 amino acids. V was shortened by 2 bases and J by 7 bases, with 21 bases between the two germline ends. This CDR3 reads CASSIRQLAGNGQPQHF. CDR3 DNA sequence: TGTGCCAGTAGTATACGACAATTGGCGGGGAACGGGCAGCCCCAGCATTTT.

The gene calls are TRBV28 and TRBJ2-7; perhaps TRBD2 as D (6 bases). V was pared by 3 bases and J by 1 base, with 25 bases between. Germline CDR1 and CDR2: MDHEN and SYDVKM. CDR3 size: 19 residues. The CDR3 here is CASSFPGGPGFRESYEQYF. CDR3 bases: TGTGCCAGCAGTTTTCCCGGGGGACCGGGGTTTCGCGAATCCTACGAGCAGTACTTC. Full variable domain (missing parts from reference TRBV28 and TRBJ2-7): DVKVTQSSRYLVKRTGEKVFLECVQDMDHENMFWYRQDPGLGLRLIYFSYDVKMKEKGDIPEGYSVSREKKERFSLILESASTNQTSMYLCASSFPGGPGFRESYEQYFGPGTRLTVT.

The CDR3 spells CAWSVLGTGGGEETQYF. In nucleotides, the CDR3 is TGTGCCTGGAGTGTACTTGGGACAGGGGGAGGTGAAGAGACCCAGTACTTC. The chain uses TRBV30 and TRBJ2-5, with TRBD1 matching 11 bases. The V gene end was trimmed by 0 bases and the J gene end by 3 bases; junction bases not matched to a gene: 9. This CDR3 comprises 17 residues. In germline, CDR1 is GTSNPN, CDR2 SVGIG (reference sequence).

The chain links TRBV19 to TRBJ1-2; 8 bases line up with TRBD1. Germline trimming cut 6 bases from V and 5 bases from J; bases unmatched to any gene: 8. The CDR3 is made up of 14 amino acids. In germline, CDR1 is LNHDA, CDR2 SQIVND (reference sequence). CDR3: CASREDRAQYGYTF. CDR3 nucleotides: TGTGCCAGTAGGGAGGACAGGGCGCAATATGGCTACACCTTC.

The chain has TRBV10-1 and TRBJ1-3, with 9 bases aligning to TRBD1. Germline-derived CDR1 and CDR2 are WNHNN and SYGVQD (reference sequence). This CDR3 has 17 residues. Unmatched junction bases numbered 5, after V lost 0 bases and J lost 2 bases. The DNA for the CDR3 is TGCGCCAGCAGTGAGTCAAGTGGGGACAGGGCTGGAAACACCATATATTTT. Protein: CASSESSGDRAGNTIYF.

This clone was recorded once. The chain carries TRBV6-1 and TRBJ2-1; TRBD2 matches at 11 bases. Germline CDR1 reads MNHNS; CDR2 reads SASEGT. Germline trimming cut 3 bases from V and 9 bases from J; bases unmatched to any gene: 10. This CDR3 comprises 16 residues. CDR3 sequence: CASSEILAGAFGEQFF. The CDR3 DNA sequence: TGTGCCAGCAGTGAGATACTAGCGGGAGCATTTGGTGAGCAGTTCTTC.

The chain combines TRBV5-1 with TRBJ2-1, with D perhaps TRBD1 or TRBD2 (6 bases each). V was shortened by 4 bases and J by 10 bases, with 30 bases between the two germline ends. Germline V gene lookup returns CDR1 SGHRS and CDR2 YFSETQ. The CDR3 sequence is 18 residues long. The CDR3 DNA is TGCGCCAGCAGCCCGGAACGGGGGCGGTCTGCGCCGGTAACGGAGCAGTTCTTC. Translated, it gives CASSPERGRSAPVTEQFF.

Notes on this clone: Since the CDR3 does not end with the conserved phenylalanine or tryptophan, this likely comes from a read error. The DNA is omitted, as the CDR3 cannot be located on it reliably, and the CDR3 follows TCRdb's listing. The rearrangement uses TRBV5-6 and TRBJ1-1. A total of 13 residues make up the CDR3, ends included. Germline CDR1 and CDR2: SGHDT and YYEEEE. The CDR3 region is CASSRGAGLYSPV.

This clone was picked up one time. This chain uses TRBV25-1 with TRBJ2-1; maybe TRBD1 (7 bases). Germline lookup yields CDR1 MGHDK and CDR2 SYGVNS. The CDR3 is made up of 16 amino acids. Trimming left V 4 bases short and J 8 bases short, with 21 bases between. Here the CDR3 reads CASSGRRDRGSHEQFF. In DNA form, the CDR3 reads TGTGCCAGCAGTGGGAGGAGGGACAGAGGCTCTCATGAGCAGTTCTTC.

The chain recombines TRBV29-1 with TRBJ2-2; TRBD2 might be the D (5 bases). Germline assignment: CDR1 SQVTM and CDR2 ANQGSEA. CDR3 length: 15 amino acids. The V end lost 1 base, the J end lost 3 bases, and 12 bases lay between the germline ends. The CDR3 loop reads CSVEGLWGDTGELFF. In DNA, the CDR3 is TGCAGCGTTGAAGGGTTATGGGGAGACACCGGGGAGCTGTTTTTT.

The CDR3 loop is CASSPTSGRRETQYF. CDR3 in DNA: TGTGCCAGCAGCCCGACTAGCGGGCGGCGGGAGACCCAGTACTTC. The V gene is TRBV27, the J gene TRBJ2-5, with 10 bases identical to TRBD2. J lost 5 bases, V lost 6 bases, and 9 bases had no gene match. The CDR3 loop spans 15 amino acids. Germline V gives CDR1 MNHEY, CDR2 SMNVEV (reference sequence).

The chain recombines TRBV5-1 with TRBJ1-1, with D possibly TRBD1 on 5 matching bases. The V end was cut by 4 bases, the J end by 3 bases, with 31 bases between. Germline CDR1 is SGHRS and CDR2 is YFSETQ. The CDR3 length is 20 residues. The CDR3 loop is CASSPTFFGTPKKMDTEAFF. The CDR3 DNA is TGCGCCAGCAGCCCGACCTTCTTCGGGACCCCGAAAAAGATGGACACTGAAGCTTTCTTT.

The V call is TRBV25-1, the J call TRBJ2-7; D ambiguous. CDR3 size: 15 residues. Trimming removed 5 bases from V and 2 bases from J, with 16 bases in between. From germline, CDR1 is MGHDK and CDR2 SYGVNS. CDR3 DNA sequence: TGTGCCAGCAGTCCGCTTGGCAGGAACCCCTACGAGCAGTACTTC. Its protein product is CASSPLGRNPYEQYF.

The gene calls are TRBV4-3 and TRBJ2-2; D is unclear. Between the trimmed V and J ends, which lost 2 bases and 0 bases, there was a span of 10 bases. The length of the CDR3 is 16 residues. CDR1 is LGHNA, CDR2 YSLEER, per germline. The CDR3 is CASSQRYRTNTGELFF. The CDR3 DNA reads TGCGCCAGCAGCCAAAGGTACCGGACGAACACCGGGGAGCTGTTTTTT.

V is TRBV7-9 and J is TRBJ2-7; 7 bases fit TRBD1. The CDR3 sequence is 15 residues long. V was pared by 4 bases and J by 2 bases, with 8 bases of the junction left unmatched. The V gene's germline CDR1 is SEHNR and CDR2 FQNEAQ (reference sequence). This chain's CDR3 is CASSSRQGSPYEQYF. CDR3 bases: TGTGCCAGCAGCTCCCGACAGGGTTCCCCCTACGAGCAGTACTTC.

V gene TRBV27 combines with J gene TRBJ2-2, with unresolved D. CDR1 and CDR2 from the germline V gene are MNHEY and SMNVEV (reference sequence). This CDR3 region has 14 residues. V lost 10 bases and J lost 2, with 14 bases in between. The CDR3 bases are TGTGCCATTAGACATCCCTCCAACACCGGGGAGCTGTTTTTT. Protein product: CAIRHPSNTGELFF.

Regarding this clone: The germline gene is not matched at one end of the junction; a read error may be the cause. This chain connects TRBV7-2 to TRBJ2-3, with D possibly matching TRBD1 (6 bases). The CDR3 spans 14 residues. Germline V gives CDR1 SGHTA, CDR2 FQGNSA. The CDR3 loop is CAAGVGVRTETQYF. The CDR3 DNA sequence: TGTGCCGCAGGGGTGGGGGTCCGCACAGAAACGCAGTATTTT.

J is TRBJ2-3 and V is TRBV6-1; D remains unclear. Deletions cut 2 bases from V and 1 base from J, with 10 bases between. Germline CDR1 and CDR2: MNHNS and SASEGT. The CDR3 length is 15 residues. The CDR3 sequence is CASSELRNCTDTQYF. DNA of the CDR3: TGTGCCAGCAGTGAACTTAGGAATTGCACAGATACGCAGTATTTT.

The chain couples TRBV27 to TRBJ2-7; D is possibly TRBD1 (5 bases). The CDR3 extends over 15 amino acids. Deletions cut 3 bases from V and 0 bases from J, with 12 bases between. In germline, CDR1 is MNHEY, CDR2 SMNVEV (reference sequence). This chain's CDR3 is CASSFARALSYEQYF. CDR3 nucleotide sequence: TGTGCCAGCAGTTTTGCCAGGGCCCTCTCCTACGAGCAGTACTTC.

The chain couples TRBV29-1 to TRBJ1-2; 8 bases agree with TRBD1. Trimming removed 0 bases from V and 3 bases from J; junction bases left unmatched: 9. CDR1 and CDR2 (germline): SQVTM, ANQGSEA. The CDR3 is made up of 16 amino acids. CDR3 DNA sequence: TGCAGCGTTGAAGATCGGCAGGGGGCGTTGGACTATGGCTACACCTTC. This codes for CSVEDRQGALDYGYTF.

The chain recombines TRBV2 with TRBJ1-1; TRBD1 might be the D (5 bases). V shed 10 bases and J shed 8 bases, with 23 bases lying between them. The germline gives CDR1 SNHLY, CDR2 FYNNEI. The CDR3 totals 14 residues. The CDR3 sequence: CAIKGARLNREAFF. The CDR3 DNA is TGTGCCATCAAGGGCGCTCGGCTCAACAGGGAAGCTTTCTTT.

V gene TRBV15 combines with J gene TRBJ1-1; unclear D gene. The germline V gene encodes CDR1 LNHNV and CDR2 YYDKDF (reference sequence). Trimming stripped 5 bases from V and 3 bases from J, with 7 bases between. The CDR3 spans 12 residues. The CDR3 is CATSLEDTEAFF. CDR3 coding DNA: TGTGCCACCAGCCTCGAGGACACTGAAGCTTTCTTT.

V usage is TRBV19 and J usage is TRBJ1-1; D possibly corresponds to TRBD1 (5 bases). Germline V CDR1 and CDR2: LNHDA, SQIVND (reference sequence). CDR3 size: 13 residues. V was pared by 5 bases and J by 3 bases, with 10 bases between. CDR3 sequence: CASSWRGDTEAFF. For the CDR3, the DNA is TGTGCCAGTAGTTGGCGGGGCGACACTGAAGCTTTCTTT.

This clone appeared once. The V gene is TRBV12-5, the J gene TRBJ2-1; D remains ambiguous. V was trimmed by 3 bases and J by 0 bases, leaving 15 bases between them. CDR1 and CDR2 from the germline V gene are LGHNT and FRNRAP. The CDR3 runs 17 residues. This CDR3 is CASGLLDTKSSYNEQFF. In DNA form, the CDR3 reads TGTGCTAGTGGTTTACTCGACACGAAGAGCTCCTACAATGAGCAGTTCTTC.